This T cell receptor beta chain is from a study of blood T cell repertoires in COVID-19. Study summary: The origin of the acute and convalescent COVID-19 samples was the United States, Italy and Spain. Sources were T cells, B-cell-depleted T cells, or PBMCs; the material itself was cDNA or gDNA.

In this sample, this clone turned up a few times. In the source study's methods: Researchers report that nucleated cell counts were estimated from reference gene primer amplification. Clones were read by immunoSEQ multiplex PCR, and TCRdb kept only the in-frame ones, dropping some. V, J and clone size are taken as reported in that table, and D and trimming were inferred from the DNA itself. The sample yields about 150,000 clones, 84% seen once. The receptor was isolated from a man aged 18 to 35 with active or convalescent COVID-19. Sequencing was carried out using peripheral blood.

This chain's CDR3 is CASSLAGSVNIQYF. The DNA for the CDR3 is TGTGCCAGCAGCTTAGCGGGTAGCGTTAACATTCAGTACTTC. The chain is built from TRBV11-2 and TRBJ2-4; D perhaps matches TRBD2 (5 bases). The CDR3 is made up of 14 amino acids. The germline V gene encodes CDR1 SGHAT and CDR2 FQNNGV. Trimming removed 1 base at V and 7 bases at J, with 11 bases between. The full variable domain, completed using reference TRBV11-2 and TRBJ2-4, is EAGVAQSPRYKIIEKRQSVAFWCNPISGHATLYWYQQILGQGPKLLIQFQNNGVVDDSQLPKDRFSAERLKGVDSTLKIQPAKLEDSAVYLCASSLAGSVNIQYFGAGTRLSVL.